Each of the 24 T cell receptor beta chains below was sequenced from the same sample in a study of Ad26.COV2.S vaccination and SARS-CoV-2 variants. Stated treatment: about 20 received Ad26.COV2.S at low or high dose, single or two shots; 5 received placebo; per-sample allocation not given. The samples were gathered on day 63 after the first injection of vaccine or placebo. TCRdb's table, derived via immunoSEQ multiplex PCR, lists solely in-frame clones and lacks some. Of 300,000 to 350,000 clones in the sample, roughly nine tenths were seen once. The sequences come from peripheral blood, collected in a trial of Ad26.COV2.S vaccine versus placebo. These receptors were obtained from a person between 18 and 60 years old who received the Ad26.COV2.S COVID-19 vaccine or a placebo.

V gene TRBV7-9 combines with J gene TRBJ1-2; D is possibly TRBD1 (6 bases). The CDR3 length is 18 residues. V lost 2 bases to trimming and J lost 0 bases, with 19 bases between them. Germline loops: CDR1 SEHNR, CDR2 FQNEAQ (reference sequence). For the CDR3, the DNA is TGTGCCAGCAGCTTACCTCGGGGGCTTCTATCCACTAACTATGGCTACACCTTC. This translates into CASSLPRGLLSTNYGYTF.

This chain joins TRBV5-1 and TRBJ1-5; 9 bases align to TRBD1. V was pared by 3 bases and J by 6 bases, with 10 bases of the junction left unmatched. CDR1 is SGHRS and CDR2 is YFSETQ in the germline V gene. CDR3 length equals 16 residues. As DNA, the CDR3 is TGCGCCAGCAGCTGGGACAGGGTTCTCTATCGTCAGCCCCAGCATTTT. Translation: CASSWDRVLYRQPQHF.

The gene calls are TRBV6-2 or TRBV6-3 and TRBJ2-5; TRBD2 aligns across 8 bases. The germline V gene encodes CDR1 MNHEY and CDR2 SVGEGT. The J segment lost 4 bases and the V segment lost 4 bases, leaving 8 bases of the junction unmatched. The CDR3 has 15 residues. CDR3 in DNA: TGTGCCAGCAGTTCCATCCGGGGGGGCCTAGAGACCCAGTACTTC. It specifies CASSSIRGGLETQYF.

This rearrangement joins TRBV6-2 or TRBV6-3 to TRBJ2-2; D ambiguous. V was pared by 2 bases and J by 5 bases, with 12 bases between. CDR1 is MNHEY, CDR2 SVGEGT, per germline. CDR3 size: 15 residues. This chain's CDR3 is CASSYPLDRTGELFF. CDR3 coding DNA: TGTGCCAGCAGTTACCCTCTCGACCGGACCGGGGAGCTGTTTTTT.

This clone is a singleton in its sample. The same CDR3 also results from other DNA sequences found in this sample. CDR3 sequence reads: CASSLGGRNTEAFF. The DNA of the CDR3 is TGTGCCAGCAGCTTAGGGGGGAGGAACACTGAAGCTTTCTTT. This chain joins TRBV7-9 and TRBJ1-1; D possibly corresponds to TRBD1 (5 bases). Trimming removed 1 base from V and 1 base from J, with 7 bases in between. The CDR3 consists of 14 residues. CDR1 and CDR2 from the germline V gene are SEHNR and FQNEAQ (reference sequence).

Notes on this clone: The sample contains more than one DNA sequence encoding this CDR3. This chain joins TRBV12-3 or TRBV12-4 and TRBJ1-2; 7 nucleotides match TRBD1. Trimming cost V 5 bases and J 4 bases; bases outside gene matches: 4. There are 13 residues in the CDR3. CDR3 DNA sequence: TGTGCCAGCAGTCCGGGGACAGTCTATGGCTACACCTTC. Translating it yields CASSPGTVYGYTF.

This rearrangement joins TRBV5-5 to TRBJ1-2, with 8 bases fitting TRBD1. This CDR3 has 16 residues. The V and J ends lost 4 bases and 4 bases, in that order; junction bases with no gene match: 12. Germline assignment: CDR1 SGHKS and CDR2 YYEKEE (reference sequence). CDR3 in amino acids: CASSPLVGTGPYGYTF. As DNA, the CDR3 is TGTGCCAGCAGCCCCCTAGTAGGGACAGGTCCCTATGGCTACACCTTC.

CDR3 bases: TGTGCCAGCAGCCCACGGGCCAGACTAGCGGCCAAAGAGACCCAGTACTTC. This encodes CASSPRARLAAKETQYF. This chain connects TRBV7-2 to TRBJ2-5; 9 nucleotides line up with TRBD2. From germline, CDR1 is SGHTA and CDR2 FQGNSA. Unmatched junction bases numbered 13, after V lost 5 bases and J lost 3 bases. The CDR3 totals 17 residues.

The rearrangement joins TRBV5-4 to TRBJ2-7; 8 bases match TRBD1. The junction had 12 bases not matched to a gene; V was cut back by 4 bases and J by 6 bases. The CDR3 consists of 15 residues. Germline V gene sequence: CDR1 SGHNT, CDR2 YYREEE (reference sequence). CDR3 protein: CASSQTGTGNGEQYF. The CDR3 DNA reads as TGTGCCAGCAGCCAGACGGGGACAGGTAACGGCGAGCAGTACTTC.

In nucleotides, the CDR3 is TGTGCCAGCAGCCAGAGCACTGAAGCTTTCTTT. It codes for CASSQSTEAFF. The rearrangement links TRBV13 to TRBJ1-1; no definite D call. The germline CDR1 and CDR2 sequences are PRHDT and FYEKMQ (reference sequence). The length of the CDR3 is 11 residues. V dropped 5 bases and J dropped 4 bases, with 5 bases sitting between them.

The chain recombines TRBV6-5 with TRBJ2-4; tentative D call: TRBD1 (5 bases). CDR1 is MNHEY, CDR2 SVGAGI, per germline. This CDR3 spans 13 amino acids. Trimming removed 3 bases at V and 7 bases at J, with 10 bases between. This chain's CDR3 is CASSYGASNIQYF. For the CDR3, the DNA is TGTGCCAGCAGTTATGGGGCTAGTAACATTCAGTACTTC.

This rearrangement joins TRBV13 to TRBJ2-7; TRBD1 matches 11 bases. CDR1 is PRHDT and CDR2 is FYEKMQ in the germline V gene (reference sequence). V shed 3 bases, J shed 5 bases, and the junction held 6 bases outside the gene matches. There are 15 residues in the CDR3. The CDR3 coding sequence is TGTGCCAGCAGCTTCATGGGACAGGGGGTGGACGAGCAGTACTTC. It yields the protein CASSFMGQGVDEQYF.

V is TRBV4-1 and J is TRBJ2-1; 7 bases are a match to TRBD1. Trimming took 0 bases from V and 16 from J; bases not matched to a gene: 12. This CDR3 comprises 14 residues. Germline CDR1 MGHRA, CDR2 YSYEKL. The CDR3 DNA reads as TGCGCCAGCAGCCAAGAATTGGCAGACAGGGCAGACTTCTTC. Translated, it gives CASSQELADRADFF.

The chain combines TRBV7-3 with TRBJ2-1; weak D call: TRBD2 (6 bases). This CDR3 contains 11 residues. Germline V CDR1 and CDR2: SGHTA, FQGTGA. V was trimmed by 4 bases and J by 10 bases, leaving 8 bases between them. The CDR3 region is CASSSGLEQFF. As DNA, the CDR3 is TGTGCCAGCAGCTCAGGACTAGAGCAGTTCTTC. Filled out from reference TRBV7-3 and TRBJ2-1, the complete variable domain reads GAGVSQTPSNKVTEKGKYVELRCDPISGHTALYWYRQSLGQGPEFLIYFQGTGAADDSGLPNDRFFAVRPEGSVSTLKIQRTERGDSAVYLCASSSGLEQFFGPGTRLTVL.

The chain joins TRBV6-5 to TRBJ2-2; D unclear. Per germline, CDR1 MNHEY and CDR2 SVGAGI. The CDR3 length is 12 residues. V was clipped by 6 bases and J by 3 bases, with 5 bases between them. CDR3 coding DNA: TGTGCCAGCAGGTTGGACACCGGGGAGCTGTTTTTT. Translation gives CASRLDTGELFF.

This clone appeared a single time. This chain joins TRBV7-9 and TRBJ2-1, with D hard to call. The length of the CDR3 is 15 residues. Germline CDR1 reads SEHNR; CDR2 reads FQNEAQ (reference sequence). With 2 bases removed from V and 5 bases from J, the gap between germline ends came to 13 bases. DNA for the CDR3: TGTGCCAGCAGCTTACTAGTCGCTTCAGACAATGAGCAGTTCTTC. Translating it yields CASSLLVASDNEQFF.

The J gene is TRBJ1-2, the V gene TRBV11-1, with 9 bases identical to TRBD1. V gave up 5 bases and J gave up 5 bases; unmatched junction bases: 3. This CDR3 is 13 amino acids long. Germline V gives CDR1 SGHAT, CDR2 FQDESV (reference sequence). CDR3 bases: TGTGCCAGCAGCCAAGACAGGGGGTATGGCTACACCTTC. Its translation is CASSQDRGYGYTF.

The rearrangement links TRBV9 to TRBJ2-7, with D possibly called TRBD1 or TRBD2 (5 bases each). V lost 4 bases, J lost 5 bases, and 10 bases lay in between. Germline values: CDR1 SGDLS, CDR2 YYNGEE. The CDR3 contains 12 residues. The CDR3 DNA reads TGTGCCAGCAGCCGGGACCTCAACGAGCAGTACTTC. Translation: CASSRDLNEQYF.

The chain carries TRBV27 and TRBJ1-2, with unresolved D. The CDR3 sequence is 14 residues long. The V gene's germline CDR1 is MNHEY and CDR2 SMNVEV (reference sequence). V was trimmed by 6 bases and J by 5 bases, leaving 16 bases between them. In DNA form, the CDR3 reads TGTGCCAGCAGCCACCGTGGTCCGGGGTATGGCTACACCTTC. The encoded protein is CASSHRGPGYGYTF.

The J gene is TRBJ2-3, the V gene TRBV4-3; D is unresolved. Germline V gives CDR1 LGHNA, CDR2 YSLEER. The V end was cut by 4 bases, the J end by 5 bases, with 16 bases between. The CDR3 extends over 15 amino acids. DNA for the CDR3: TGCGCCAGCAGCCCCCAGTGGGCGCAGAGAGATACGCAGTATTTT. Its translation: CASSPQWAQRDTQYF.

This chain links TRBV7-6 with TRBJ2-3, with D possibly TRBD1 on 6 matching bases. Trimming removed 1 base from V and 2 bases from J, with 19 bases in between. The CDR3 extends over 18 amino acids. Germline CDR1 and CDR2: SGHVS and FNYEAQ. CDR3 DNA sequence: TGTGCCAGCAGCTTAGGATGGGACGGACAGATGGCCACAGATACGCAGTATTTT. This codes for CASSLGWDGQMATDTQYF.

The V gene is TRBV27, the J gene TRBJ2-5, with 7 positions matching TRBD1. Germline-derived CDR1 and CDR2 are MNHEY and SMNVEV (reference sequence). This CDR3 has 13 residues. V lost 10 bases to trimming and J lost 4 bases; unmatched junction nucleotides: 9. CDR3 DNA: TGTGCCACCAAATTGACAGGGACAGAGACCCAGTACTTC. Translating it yields CATKLTGTETQYF.

The chain employs TRBV4-3 and TRBJ1-6; TRBD1 matches 7 bases. Germline lookup yields CDR1 LGHNA and CDR2 YSLEER. The CDR3 spans 14 residues. Trimming at V came to 4 bases and at J to 11 bases, leaving 8 bases not matched to a gene. The DNA of the CDR3 is TGCGCCAGCAGCCTCTACCCGACAGGGACACCCCTCCACTTT. Protein product: CASSLYPTGTPLHF.

J is TRBJ2-5 and V is TRBV18, with D possibly matching TRBD1 (6 bases). Germline assignment: CDR1 KGHSH and CDR2 LQKENI. The CDR3 length is 14 residues. The germline V and J ends were trimmed by 4 bases and 5 bases, with 14 bases remaining between them. CDR3 protein: CASSLGFGGETQYF. In nucleotides, the CDR3 is TGTGCCAGCTCACTGGGATTTGGGGGCGAGACCCAGTACTTC.